This T cell receptor (beta chain) is from a study of blood T cell repertoires in COVID-19. Study background: Spain, Italy and the United States supplied samples that represented acute and convalescent COVID-19. PBMCs, B-cell-depleted T cells, or T cells provided the cDNA or gDNA that made up the material.

This CDR3 region has 12 residues. V lost 7 bases and J 0 bases, leaving 6 bases between the germline ends. The germline CDR1 and CDR2 sequences are MRHNA and SNTAGT. Original processing methods: Reference gene primer amplification in the assay estimated nucleated cell counts. Sequencing used immunoSEQ multiplex PCR; TCRdb keeps in-frame clones, though not all of them. The V and J calls and clone size are taken from that table; D and trimming were inferred from the DNA. This table holds around 320,000 clones, roughly nine tenths found once. The sequencing sample was made of peripheral blood. V usage is TRBV6-4 and J usage is TRBJ1-1; D remains unclear. The source is a man aged 18 to 35 with active or convalescent COVID-19. In DNA form, the CDR3 reads TGTGCCAGCACCGTAATGAACACTGAAGCTTTCTTT. It is translated as CASTVMNTEAFF.